Following are 19 T cell receptor beta chains from one sample sequenced in a study of T cell responses to AZD1222 COVID-19 vaccine. Measured with immunoSEQ multiplex PCR; TCRdb has only the in-frame clones, and not every one. Of about 140,000 clones listed, roughly 92% were seen once; the top ten hold just over 5%. The sequencing here drew on peripheral blood, taken on day 0 of AZD1222 vaccination. These receptors came from an adult in good health.

This chain links TRBV7-9 with TRBJ2-1; maybe TRBD1 (5 bases). The V end lost 5 bases, the J end lost 2 bases, and 19 bases lay between the germline ends. The CDR3 length is 17 residues. CDR1 and CDR2 from the germline V gene are SEHNR and FQNEAQ (reference sequence). CDR3 loop: CASSLSTETVAYNEQFF. The CDR3 nucleotides are TGTGCCAGCAGCCTAAGCACTGAGACAGTGGCCTACAATGAGCAGTTCTTC.

The rearrangement links TRBV28 to TRBJ1-2, with D possibly being TRBD1 (6 bases). This CDR3 is 16 amino acids long. With 5 bases removed from V and 4 bases from J, the gap between germline ends came to 20 bases. CDR1 is MDHEN, CDR2 SYDVKM, per germline. As DNA, the CDR3 is TGTGCCAGCAGTGGAGGGGGTAAGCAGGGCGTCTATGGCTACACCTTC. This encodes CASSGGGKQGVYGYTF.

The chain links TRBV29-1 to TRBJ2-7; 10 nucleotides agree with TRBD1. This CDR3 is built from 15 residues. The V gene end was trimmed by 5 bases and the J gene end by 4 bases; junction bases not matched to a gene: 11. Germline-derived CDR1 and CDR2 are SQVTM and ANQGSEA. The DNA for the CDR3 is TGCAGCGTTTTTACCGGGACAGGGGCAGTTTACGAGCAGTACTTC. It is translated as CSVFTGTGAVYEQYF.

The chain has TRBV3-1 (or the pseudogene TRBV3-2) and TRBJ1-1; a possible D gene is TRBD1 (5 bases). The V gene lost 5 bases and the J gene lost 1 base, with 14 bases spanning the gap. The germline V gene encodes CDR1 LGHDT and CDR2 YNNKEL (reference sequence). This CDR3 spans 15 amino acids. CDR3: CASSGRVERNTEAFF. In nucleotides, the CDR3 is TGTGCCAGCAGCGGCAGGGTGGAGAGGAACACTGAAGCTTTCTTT.

The chain links TRBV5-1 to TRBJ2-1; no clear D. V was trimmed by 5 bases and J by 4 bases, leaving 4 bases between them. This CDR3 is built from 11 residues. Germline loops: CDR1 SGHRS, CDR2 YFSETQ. The CDR3, as DNA: TGCGCCAGCAGGGTGTACAATGAGCAGTTCTTC. Translated, it gives CASRVYNEQFF.

Note on this clone: The junction differs from germline at one of its ends, possibly a read error. The V gene is TRBV7-7, the J gene TRBJ2-3; D might be TRBD1 (6 bases). Germline V lookup: CDR1 SSHAT, CDR2 FNYEAQ (reference sequence). CDR3 size: 15 residues. The CDR3 DNA reads TGTGCTAGCAGCTCGGGACATCTTAGCACAGATACGCAGTATTTT. Protein product: CASSSGHLSTDTQYF.

The chain combines TRBV7-8 with TRBJ2-1; D tentatively fits TRBD1 or TRBD2 (5 bases each). The V gene's germline CDR1 is SGHVS and CDR2 FQNEAQ. V shed 3 bases and J shed 4 bases, with 10 bases lying between them. There are 14 residues in the CDR3. CDR3 nucleotides: TGTGCCAGCAGCTTCGGGACCTTATACAATGAGCAGTTCTTC. Protein sequence: CASSFGTLYNEQFF.

The chain carries TRBV12-3 or TRBV12-4 and TRBJ2-5, with 7 nucleotides matching TRBD1. CDR3 length equals 13 residues. With V trimmed by 5 bases and J by 4 bases, 4 bases remained unmatched. CDR3 sequence: CASSQTGLETQYF. CDR3 in DNA: TGTGCCAGCAGTCAGACAGGGTTAGAGACCCAGTACTTC.

The chain is built from TRBV6-5 and TRBJ1-1; no definite D call. The CDR3 length is 15 residues. The germline V gene has CDR1 MNHEY and CDR2 SVGAGI. V lost 5 bases, J lost 1 base, and 14 bases lay in between. In DNA form, the CDR3 reads TGTGCCAGCAGTCTCCTTCCCGGGCAGAACACTGAAGCTTTCTTT. It codes for CASSLLPGQNTEAFF.

This chain uses TRBV6-5 with TRBJ2-2, with a weak D call TRBD2 (6 bases). From germline, CDR1 is MNHEY and CDR2 SVGAGI. Trimming stripped 0 bases from V and 4 bases from J, with 9 bases between. The length of the CDR3 is 15 residues. The CDR3 protein is CASSYSGAGTGELFF. As DNA, the CDR3 is TGTGCCAGCAGTTACTCGGGAGCGGGCACCGGGGAGCTGTTTTTT.

J is TRBJ2-1 and V is TRBV19; no definite D call. Germline CDR1 LNHDA, CDR2 SQIVND (reference sequence). The CDR3 extends over 14 amino acids. Trimming shortened V by 8 bases and J by 2 bases, and 13 bases separated the two germline ends. The CDR3 bases are TGTGCCAGTCTTCAAGTCACCCCCTACAATGAGCAGTTCTTC. This encodes CASLQVTPYNEQFF.

The chain joins TRBV28 to TRBJ1-3, with D possibly TRBD1 on 5 matching bases. V was trimmed by 4 bases and J by 8 bases, leaving 12 bases between them. The CDR3 is made up of 13 amino acids. Germline V gene sequence: CDR1 MDHEN, CDR2 SYDVKM. CDR3 in DNA: TGTGCCAGCAGTTACCCCCAGGGAGACACCATATATTTT. Protein: CASSYPQGDTIYF. Full variable domain (missing parts from reference TRBV28 and TRBJ1-3): DVKVTQSSRYLVKRTGEKVFLECVQDMDHENMFWYRQDPGLGLRLIYFSYDVKMKEKGDIPEGYSVSREKKERFSLILESASTNQTSMYLCASSYPQGDTIYFGEGSWLTVV.

The chain recombines TRBV30 with TRBJ2-2; the D gene is possibly TRBD2 (5 bases). The CDR3 runs to 15 residues. Germline V gene sequence: CDR1 GTSNPN, CDR2 SVGIG (reference sequence). The V gene lost 2 bases and the J gene lost 0 bases, with 10 bases spanning the gap. The DNA for the CDR3 is TGTGCCTGGAGTAGAAACGGGGCGAACACCGGGGAGCTGTTTTTT. This gives the protein CAWSRNGANTGELFF.

This clone was seen a single time. DNA for the CDR3: TGTGCCAGTAGTCCATGGACAGGGAGAGGCTACACCTTC. Residues: CASSPWTGRGYTF. The chain uses TRBV19 and TRBJ1-2; the match to TRBD1 covers 8 bases. Germline V gene sequence: CDR1 LNHDA, CDR2 SQIVND (reference sequence). After removal of 5 bases from V and 8 bases from J, the junction contained 7 bases not matched to a gene. This CDR3 spans 13 amino acids. Together with reference TRBV19 and TRBJ1-2, the CDR3 gives the full variable domain: DGGITQSPKYLFRKEGQNVTLSCEQNLNHDAMYWYRQDPGQGLRLIYYSQIVNDFQKGDIAEGYSVSREKKESFPLTVTSAQKNPTAFYLCASSPWTGRGYTFGSGTRLTVV.

CDR3 loop: CASSSDMNTEAFF. The CDR3 nucleotides are TGTGCCAGCAGCTCGGACATGAACACTGAAGCTTTCTTT. The chain carries TRBV7-2 and TRBJ1-1, with D possibly matching TRBD1 (5 bases). CDR3 length: 13 residues. V was shortened by 4 bases and J by 0 bases, with 6 bases between the two germline ends. Germline CDR1 is SGHTA and CDR2 is FQGNSA.

This clone was observed a single time. The rearrangement uses TRBV5-1 and TRBJ2-3; D may correspond to TRBD1 or TRBD2 (5 bases each). Trimming left V 0 bases short and J 0 bases short, with 5 bases between. The CDR3 runs 14 residues. The germline V gene has CDR1 SGHRS and CDR2 YFSETQ. The CDR3 nucleotides are TGCGCCAGCAGCTTGGGGGACAGCACAGATACGCAGTATTTT. It encodes CASSLGDSTDTQYF.

The chain has TRBV27 and TRBJ2-6; D gene unclear. V gave up 5 bases and J gave up 4 bases, with 12 bases separating them. CDR1 and CDR2 from the germline V gene are MNHEY and SMNVEV (reference sequence). The CDR3 consists of 15 residues. This chain's CDR3 is CASSPRVSGANVLTF. The DNA for the CDR3 is TGTGCCAGCAGTCCTAGAGTCTCAGGGGCCAACGTCCTGACTTTC.

This chain uses TRBV10-3 with TRBJ2-2; no clear D gene. Deletions cut 2 bases from V and 1 base from J, with 8 bases between. Germline CDR1 and CDR2: ENHRY and SYGVKD. The CDR3 has 15 residues. As DNA, the CDR3 is TGTGCCATCAGTGAGATAATGAGGAACACCGGGGAGCTGTTTTTT. Translating gives CAISEIMRNTGELFF.

The rearrangement joins TRBV20-1 to TRBJ2-3; D is unresolved. This CDR3 has 13 residues. The germline CDR1 and CDR2 sequences are DFQATT and SNEGSKA (reference sequence). The ends were cut back, 3 bases at V and 2 bases at J, with 9 bases in the middle. The CDR3 spells CSASGGYTDTQYF. In DNA form, the CDR3 reads TGCAGTGCTAGTGGCGGATACACAGATACGCAGTATTTT.